This passage covers 28 T cell receptor beta chains from one sample sequenced in a study of T cell responses to AZD1222 COVID-19 vaccine. The assay was immunoSEQ multiplex PCR, and TCRdb's table has in-frame clones only and misses some. The top ten hold 6.5% to 8% of the sample, which has about 97,000 clones, about 89% seen once. The source material was peripheral blood, sampled on day 0 of AZD1222 vaccination. These receptors were obtained from an adult in good health.

The rearrangement links TRBV28 to TRBJ2-1; tentatively, D is TRBD1 or TRBD2 (5 bases each). The CDR3 covers 15 residues. Germline values: CDR1 MDHEN, CDR2 SYDVKM. Trimming removed 2 bases at V and 4 bases at J, with 12 bases between. This CDR3 is CASSLEGLAYNEQFF. The DNA of the CDR3 is TGTGCCAGCAGTTTAGAGGGGCTTGCTTACAATGAGCAGTTCTTC.

This chain uses TRBV24-1 with TRBJ2-3; 10 nucleotides match TRBD1. The germline gives CDR1 KGHDR, CDR2 SFDVKD. The CDR3 extends over 15 amino acids. The trim removed 4 bases at V and 4 bases at J, leaving 4 bases unmatched. The CDR3 sequence is CATSERQGASDTQYF. The CDR3 DNA is TGTGCCACCAGTGAAAGACAGGGGGCGTCAGATACGCAGTATTTT.

The rearrangement uses TRBV5-4 and TRBJ2-2; 12 bases agree with TRBD2. After removal of 2 bases from V and 2 bases from J, the junction contained 4 bases not matched to a gene. The CDR3 has 17 residues. CDR1 SGHNT and CDR2 YYREEE come from the germline V gene (reference sequence). The CDR3 loop is CASSFKTSGGNTGELFF. The CDR3 DNA reads TGTGCCAGCAGCTTTAAGACTAGCGGGGGAAACACCGGGGAGCTGTTTTTT.

The chain links TRBV5-1 to TRBJ2-5; D uncertain. CDR1 and CDR2 from the germline V gene are SGHRS and YFSETQ. The CDR3 length is 13 residues. V dropped 7 bases and J dropped 5 bases, with 15 bases sitting between them. The CDR3 bases are TGCGCCAGCCGACAAGGGCCGCAGGAGACCCAGTACTTC. Its translation: CASRQGPQETQYF.

The chain's CDR3 is CASSLAAGRGTGELFF. CDR3 DNA: TGTGCCAGCAGCTTAGCAGCCGGGAGGGGGACCGGGGAGCTGTTTTTT. The V and J genes are TRBV11-2 and TRBJ2-2; the match to TRBD2 covers 8 bases. The CDR3 is 16 residues long. J lost 5 bases, V lost 1 base, and 6 bases had no gene match. Germline lookup yields CDR1 SGHAT and CDR2 FQNNGV. Supplemented by reference TRBV11-2 and TRBJ2-2, the full variable domain reads EAGVAQSPRYKIIEKRQSVAFWCNPISGHATLYWYQQILGQGPKLLIQFQNNGVVDDSQLPKDRFSAERLKGVDSTLKIQPAKLEDSAVYLCASSLAAGRGTGELFFGEGSRLTVL.

This chain uses TRBV19 with TRBJ1-5; unclear D gene. Germline CDR1 LNHDA, CDR2 SQIVND (reference sequence). CDR3 length: 13 amino acids. With 10 bases removed from V and 6 bases from J, the gap between germline ends came to 16 bases. DNA for the CDR3: TGTGCCATCTCGACAACGGGATTTCAGCCCCAGCATTTT. The encoded protein is CAISTTGFQPQHF.

The V and J genes are TRBV7-8 and TRBJ2-7; no definite D call. The V and J ends lost 5 bases and 0 bases respectively, with 11 bases between them. Germline assignment: CDR1 SGHVS and CDR2 FQNEAQ. This CDR3 contains 14 residues. CDR3 protein: CASSPTSYSYEQYF. The CDR3 DNA is TGTGCCAGCAGCCCGACGAGTTACTCCTACGAGCAGTACTTC.

This clone appeared a few times. The V and J genes are TRBV5-1 and TRBJ1-5, with D uncertain. CDR1 is SGHRS and CDR2 is YFSETQ in the germline V gene. CDR3 length equals 13 residues. With 3 bases removed from V and 5 bases from J, the gap between germline ends came to 9 bases. The CDR3 protein is CASSSRWDQPQHF. In nucleotides, the CDR3 is TGCGCCAGCAGCTCGCGATGGGATCAGCCCCAGCATTTT.

The rearrangement uses TRBV5-1 and TRBJ1-1, with no clear D. CDR3 size: 14 residues. Trimming stripped 1 base from V and 5 bases from J, with 12 bases between. Germline values: CDR1 SGHRS, CDR2 YFSETQ. The CDR3 sequence is CASSLSGDLTEAFF. The CDR3 coding sequence is TGCGCCAGCAGCTTGTCAGGCGATCTGACTGAAGCTTTCTTT.

The chain joins TRBV28 to TRBJ1-1; D perhaps matches TRBD1 (5 bases). This CDR3 has 12 residues. CDR1 and CDR2 (germline): MDHEN, SYDVKM. The V gene lost 3 bases and the J gene lost 8 bases, with 10 bases spanning the gap. The CDR3, as DNA: TGTGCCAGCAGTTTGGGGGAGGGGGAAGCTTTCTTT. Translation: CASSLGEGEAFF.

V usage is TRBV20-1 and J usage is TRBJ1-1; no definite D call. This CDR3 has 11 amino acids. The V gene's germline CDR1 is DFQATT and CDR2 SNEGSKA (reference sequence). CDR3 sequence: CGARVNTEAFF. The CDR3 nucleotides are TGCGGAGCTCGGGTGAACACTGAAGCTTTCTTT.

V and J are TRBV30 and TRBJ1-1; D unclear. Trimming left V 2 bases short and J 11 bases short, with 18 bases between. Germline V CDR1 and CDR2: GTSNPN, SVGIG (reference sequence). The CDR3 has 13 residues. In nucleotides, the CDR3 is TGTGCCTGGAGTCCCCGAGGATCGGGTCGGGCTTTCTTT. Amino acid sequence: CAWSPRGSGRAFF.

The chain uses TRBV18 and TRBJ2-6; possibly TRBD2 for D (5 bases). Trimming took 3 bases from V and 0 from J, leaving 9 bases between them. Germline CDR1 KGHSH, CDR2 LQKENI. CDR3 size: 16 residues. The CDR3 reads CASSPRGDSGANVLTF. In nucleotides, the CDR3 is TGTGCCAGCTCACCTCGGGGTGACTCTGGGGCCAACGTCCTGACTTTC.

This chain connects TRBV5-1 to TRBJ1-1, with TRBD1 as a possible D gene (5 bases). Trimming left V 2 bases short and J 6 bases short, with 14 bases between. The CDR3 has 14 amino acids. Per the germline V gene, CDR1 is SGHRS and CDR2 is YFSETQ. This CDR3 reads CASSFAPGRAEAFF. As DNA, the CDR3 is TGCGCCAGCAGCTTTGCGCCGGGGCGGGCTGAAGCTTTCTTT. The whole variable domain, filled in from reference TRBV5-1 and TRBJ1-1, reads KAGVTQTPRYLIKTRGQQVTLSCSPISGHRSVSWYQQTPGQGLQFLFEYFSETQRNKGNFPGRFSGRQFSNSRSEMNVSTLELGDSALYLCASSFAPGRAEAFFGQGTRLTVV.

This chain connects TRBV5-6 to TRBJ1-5; 7 bases match TRBD1. V lost 1 base and J lost 6; bases outside the gene matches: 4. This CDR3 is built from 14 residues. CDR1 and CDR2 (germline): SGHDT, YYEEEE. The CDR3 nucleotides are TGTGCCAGCAGCTTGCTAGGGGGCACTCAGCCCCAGCATTTT. Encoded protein: CASSLLGGTQPQHF.

This clone was seen a handful of times. V and J are TRBV27 and TRBJ1-2, with D perhaps TRBD1 (6 bases). Germline assignment: CDR1 MNHEY and CDR2 SMNVEV (reference sequence). Trimming took off 0 bases at V and 6 bases at J, with 11 bases between the two ends. This CDR3 contains 14 residues. The CDR3 sequence: CASSLSPGGHGYTF. CDR3 sequence (DNA): TGTGCCAGCAGTTTATCTCCGGGGGGGCATGGCTACACCTTC.

This rearrangement joins TRBV18 to TRBJ2-1; TRBD2 matches 14 bases. V dropped 5 bases and J dropped 7; count of bases not matched to a gene: 4. The germline gives CDR1 KGHSH, CDR2 LQKENI. The CDR3 contains 15 residues. DNA of the CDR3: TGTGCCAGCTCAGCGGGACTAGCGGGAGCTAATGAGCAGTTCTTC. Translated: CASSAGLAGANEQFF.

The chain employs TRBV28 and TRBJ2-7; D unclear. The germline V gene encodes CDR1 MDHEN and CDR2 SYDVKM. With 6 bases removed from V and 2 bases from J, the gap between germline ends came to 5 bases. The CDR3 consists of 11 residues. Here the CDR3 reads CASRGAYEQYF. The CDR3 DNA follows: TGTGCCAGCAGGGGCGCCTACGAGCAGTACTTC.

The chain links TRBV19 to TRBJ1-5; 8 bases line up with TRBD1. The length of the CDR3 is 15 residues. V was clipped by 6 bases and J by 0 bases; unmatched bases: 4. CDR1 is LNHDA, CDR2 SQIVND, per germline (reference sequence). The CDR3 DNA reads as TGTGCCAGTAGATGGGGACAGGATAGCAATCAGCCCCAGCATTTT. It is translated as CASRWGQDSNQPQHF.

The rearrangement joins TRBV28 to TRBJ1-5; tentatively, D is TRBD1 (5 bases). The CDR3 contains 16 residues. V shed 7 bases and J shed 11 bases, with 27 bases lying between them. Looked up from germline, CDR1 is MDHEN and CDR2 is SYDVKM. The CDR3 nucleotides are TGTGCCAGCACCACGGGGGGGGTGAGCCCTCAATGGGCCCAGCATTTT. It translates to CASTTGGVSPQWAQHF.

This chain links TRBV5-5 with TRBJ2-5, with 7 bases lining up with TRBD1. Germline V gene data show CDR1 as SGHKS and CDR2 as YYEKEE (reference sequence). V was pared by 4 bases and J by 2 bases, with 11 bases of the junction left unmatched. CDR3 length: 16 residues. CDR3: CASSQTTGSAQETQYF. Written as DNA, the CDR3 is TGTGCCAGCAGCCAGACGACAGGGAGTGCACAAGAGACCCAGTACTTC.

This clone came up a few times. V is TRBV7-9 and J is TRBJ2-1; either TRBD1 or TRBD2 may supply D (5 bases each). CDR1 SEHNR and CDR2 FQNEAQ come from the germline V gene (reference sequence). This CDR3 region has 13 residues. V shed 5 bases and J shed 9 bases, with 14 bases lying between them. The CDR3 DNA reads TGTGCCAGCAGCCCCTACGGGGCCTCTGAGCAGTTCTTC. Translating it yields CASSPYGASEQFF. Full variable domain (missing parts from reference TRBV7-9 and TRBJ2-1): DTGVSQNPRHKITKRGQNVTFRCDPISEHNRLYWYRQTLGQGPEFLTYFQNEAQLEKSRLLSDRFSAERPKGSFSTLEIQRTEQGDSAMYLCASSPYGASEQFFGPGTRLTVL.

The chain couples TRBV11-2 to TRBJ1-6; 10 bases map to TRBD1. The CDR3 contains 17 residues. Germline trimming cut 4 bases from V and 4 bases from J; bases unmatched to any gene: 7. Per germline, CDR1 SGHAT and CDR2 FQNNGV. In DNA form, the CDR3 reads TGTGCCAGCAGCTACGGGACAGGGGCGATATATAATTCACCCCTCCACTTT. The encoded protein is CASSYGTGAIYNSPLHF.

This chain connects TRBV28 to TRBJ1-4; weak D call: TRBD1 (6 bases). Between the trimmed V and J ends, which lost 2 bases and 8 bases, there was a span of 12 bases. The CDR3 has 14 amino acids. Germline lookup yields CDR1 MDHEN and CDR2 SYDVKM. CDR3 sequence: CASSLIGGGEKLFF. The CDR3 DNA sequence: TGTGCCAGCAGTTTAATAGGGGGAGGGGAAAAACTGTTTTTT.

The chain employs TRBV19 and TRBJ2-3, with D unresolved. With 4 bases removed from V and 1 base from J, the gap between germline ends came to 3 bases. Germline CDR1 LNHDA, CDR2 SQIVND (reference sequence). The length of the CDR3 is 12 residues. The DNA of the CDR3 is TGTGCCAGTAGTACCCGCACAGATACGCAGTATTTT. Translation gives CASSTRTDTQYF.

This chain uses TRBV6-5 with TRBJ2-1, with D possibly TRBD1 on 6 matching bases. Germline values: CDR1 MNHEY, CDR2 SVGAGI. The CDR3 consists of 15 residues. V lost 0 bases to trimming and J lost 9 bases, with 15 bases between them. CDR3 coding DNA: TGTGCCAGCAGTTACTCCCCCTTTCTAGGGGGTGAGCAGTTCTTC. Residues: CASSYSPFLGGEQFF.

The J gene is TRBJ1-6, the V gene TRBV19; D perhaps matches TRBD1 (6 bases). V was pared by 1 base and J by 8 bases, with 15 bases between. The V gene's germline CDR1 is LNHDA and CDR2 SQIVND (reference sequence). The CDR3 spans 16 residues. The DNA for the CDR3 is TGTGCCAGTAGTATAGGAGGGGGAGCTCGTCATTCACCCCTCCACTTT. Translating gives CASSIGGGARHSPLHF.

The chain couples TRBV7-2 to TRBJ1-6; unclear D gene. CDR1 and CDR2 (germline): SGHTA, FQGNSA. V lost 3 bases, J lost 0 bases, and 3 bases lay in between. The CDR3 is 14 amino acids. CDR3 in DNA: TGTGCCAGCAGCTTGAGCTCCTATAATTCACCCCTCCACTTT. Residues: CASSLSSYNSPLHF.